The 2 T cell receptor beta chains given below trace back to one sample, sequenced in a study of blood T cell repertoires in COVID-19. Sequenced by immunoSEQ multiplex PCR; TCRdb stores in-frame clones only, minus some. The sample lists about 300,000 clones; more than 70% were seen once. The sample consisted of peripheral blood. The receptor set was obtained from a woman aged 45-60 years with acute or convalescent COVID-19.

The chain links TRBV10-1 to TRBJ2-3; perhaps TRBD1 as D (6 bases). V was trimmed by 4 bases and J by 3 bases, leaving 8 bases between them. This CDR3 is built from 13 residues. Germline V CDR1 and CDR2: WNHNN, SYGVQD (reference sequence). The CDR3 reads CASSGQATDTQYF. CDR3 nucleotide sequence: TGCGCCAGCAGTGGACAGGCAACAGATACGCAGTATTTT.

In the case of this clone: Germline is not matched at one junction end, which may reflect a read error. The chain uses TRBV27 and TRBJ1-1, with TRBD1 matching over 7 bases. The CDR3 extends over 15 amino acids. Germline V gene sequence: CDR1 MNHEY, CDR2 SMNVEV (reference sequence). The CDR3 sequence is CASSFGKTGNAEAFF. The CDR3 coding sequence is TGTGCCAGCAGTTTCGGCAAGACAGGGAACGCTGAAGCTTTCTTT.